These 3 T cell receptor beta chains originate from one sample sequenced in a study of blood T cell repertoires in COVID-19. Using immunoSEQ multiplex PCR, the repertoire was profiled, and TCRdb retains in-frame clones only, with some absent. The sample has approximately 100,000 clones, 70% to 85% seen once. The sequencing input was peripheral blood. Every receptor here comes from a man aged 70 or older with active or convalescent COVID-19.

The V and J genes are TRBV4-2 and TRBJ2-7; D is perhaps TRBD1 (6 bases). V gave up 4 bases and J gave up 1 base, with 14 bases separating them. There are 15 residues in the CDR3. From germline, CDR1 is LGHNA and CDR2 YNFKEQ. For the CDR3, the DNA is TGTGCCAGCAGCCGCTCCCGGGACAAATCCTACGAGCAGTACTTC. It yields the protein CASSRSRDKSYEQYF.

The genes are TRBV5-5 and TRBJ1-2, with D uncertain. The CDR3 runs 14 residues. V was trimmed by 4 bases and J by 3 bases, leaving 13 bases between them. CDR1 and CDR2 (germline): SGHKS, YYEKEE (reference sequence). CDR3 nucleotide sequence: TGTGCCAGCAGCCTAGAGAGTGGGTACTATGGCTACACCTTC. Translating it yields CASSLESGYYGYTF.

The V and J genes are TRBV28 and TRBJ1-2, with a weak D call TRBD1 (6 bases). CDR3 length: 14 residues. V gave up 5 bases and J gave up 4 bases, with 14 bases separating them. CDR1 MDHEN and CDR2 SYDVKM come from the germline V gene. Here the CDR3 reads CASSTGTKGYGYTF. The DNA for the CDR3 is TGTGCCAGCAGTACAGGGACTAAAGGCTATGGCTACACCTTC.